A selection of T cell receptor beta chains follows, all from one sample in a study of T cells expressing NK-cell markers. With the 5' RACE reads reprocessed, TCRdb shows one record per CDR3 protein and no DNA. In all, the sample yields around 470,000 distinct CDR3 sequences. Source material: blood T cells: a sorted CD56 or NKG2C T cell subset, CD4+ or CD8+ T cells, or bulk PBMC T cells (not recorded which). Source of these receptors: a woman aged 45-65 years in good health. Each CDR3 is given with its conserved first and last residue. Fields, in order: J gene, V gene, CDR3 protein.

J gene: TRBJ2-1
V gene: TRBV5-1
CDR3 protein: CASSKGLAGPSSYNEQFF

J gene: TRBJ1-4
V gene: TRBV27
CDR3 protein: CASSFGQSGTRKLFF

J gene: TRBJ2-1
V gene: TRBV4-2
CDR3 protein: CASSPFILGGPIYEQFF

J gene: TRBJ1-5
V gene: TRBV11-2
CDR3 protein: CASSLLPLQPQHF

J gene: TRBJ2-5
V gene: TRBV5-1
CDR3 protein: CASNYQGGQETQYF

J gene: TRBJ1-2
V gene: TRBV20-1
CDR3 protein: CSARVHGPPYGYTF

J gene: TRBJ2-1
V gene: TRBV3-1
CDR3 protein: CASSHPSGDEQFF

J gene: TRBJ1-1
V gene: TRBV11-3
CDR3 protein: CASSLVPGSEAFF

J gene: TRBJ1-3
V gene: TRBV30
CDR3 protein: CAWSVGGVGNTIYF

J gene: TRBJ2-3
V gene: TRBV4-1
CDR3 protein: CASSQVGTRDTDTQYF

J gene: TRBJ1-2
V gene: TRBV5-5
CDR3 protein: CASSRDRENYGYTF

J gene: TRBJ2-1
V gene: TRBV12-3/TRBV12-4
CDR3 protein: CASSAQAGGLDEQFF

J gene: TRBJ2-1
V gene: TRBV6-5
CDR3 protein: CASSYSGPGTSGRNNEQFF

J gene: TRBJ2-1
V gene: TRBV20-1
CDR3 protein: CSARTGTASSYNEQFF

J gene: TRBJ2-1
V gene: TRBV25-1
CDR3 protein: CASKGTGDVNEQFF

J gene: TRBJ2-3
V gene: TRBV15
CDR3 protein: CATSRDLRTDTQYF

J gene: TRBJ1-1
V gene: TRBV11-2
CDR3 protein: CASSLGTVDTEAFF

J gene: TRBJ2-1
V gene: TRBV6-2/TRBV6-3
CDR3 protein: CASSPLASEQFF

J gene: TRBJ2-3
V gene: TRBV12-3/TRBV12-4
CDR3 protein: CASSLVSLDTQYF

J gene: TRBJ1-6
V gene: TRBV6-1
CDR3 protein: CASRTTQSSYNSPLHF

J gene: TRBJ2-7
V gene: TRBV20-1
CDR3 protein: CSARDSSGRYEQYF

J gene: TRBJ2-5
V gene: TRBV20-1
CDR3 protein: CSARGLGGGETQYF

J gene: TRBJ2-1
V gene: TRBV12-3/TRBV12-4
CDR3 protein: CASSLLAGGEQFF

J gene: TRBJ1-1
V gene: TRBV30
CDR3 protein: CAWNRLGGTEAFF

J gene: TRBJ2-1
V gene: TRBV19
CDR3 protein: CASSINEGTSRREQFF

J gene: TRBJ1-5
V gene: TRBV12-3/TRBV12-4
CDR3 protein: CASSTGQGSQHF

J gene: TRBJ2-4
V gene: TRBV4-1
CDR3 protein: CASSQDSGRGLGLENIQYF

J gene: TRBJ2-7
V gene: TRBV3-1
CDR3 protein: CASSQTGTGTREQYF